This is a list of T cell receptor beta chains from one sample in a study of blood T cell repertoires in COVID-19. Sequencing used immunoSEQ multiplex PCR; TCRdb keeps in-frame clones, though not all of them. The sample yields roughly 150,000 clones, around 73% seen once. Specimen: peripheral blood. The receptors were sampled from a man aged 55-75 years who had recovered from COVID-19. CDR3s include the opening cysteine and the closing phenylalanine or tryptophan. Fields, in order: D gene, clone size, V gene, J gene, CDR3 protein, CDR3 DNA. A D gene is named only where the DNA matches it firmly. Not all rows give a size; the values are once, few, many and, for expanded clones, a class.

>TRBD2|once|TRBV6-5|TRBJ2-1
CASRTGGHNEQFF
TGTGCCAGCAGAACGGGGGGACACAATGAGCAGTTCTTC
>-|-|TRBV5-1|TRBJ2-3
CASSLAPGTLTDTQYF
TGCGCCAGCAGCTTGGCCCCCGGGACTCTCACAGATACGCAGTATTTT
>TRBD2|-|TRBV28|TRBJ2-5
CASSFPRLAGGYGETQYF
TGTGCCAGCAGTTTTCCCAGACTAGCGGGAGGTTATGGGGAGACCCAGTACTTC
>TRBD2|-|TRBV4-3|TRBJ2-1
CASSQDPHRGVYNEQFF
TGCGCCAGCAGCCAAGACCCGCACCGGGGGGTCTACAATGAGCAGTTCTTC
>TRBD2|-|TRBV5-1|TRBJ2-3
CASSLIAGGTDTQYF
TGCGCCAGCAGCTTGATAGCGGGGGGCACAGATACGCAGTATTTT
>TRBD1|once|TRBV5-1|TRBJ1-2
CASTGDRGPTNYGYTF
TGCGCCAGCACCGGGGACAGGGGGCCGACTAACTATGGCTACACCTTC
>-|-|TRBV5-1|TRBJ2-2
CASSLEQPTGELFF
TGCGCCAGCAGCTTGGAACAACCCACCGGGGAGCTGTTTTTT
>-|-|TRBV29-1|TRBJ2-5
CSVVPFQETQYF
TGCAGCGTTGTCCCCTTTCAAGAGACCCAGTACTTC
>-|-|TRBV4-1|TRBJ2-1
CASSQDYNEQFF
TGCGCCAGCAGCCAAGATTATAATGAGCAGTTCTTC
>-|-|TRBV29-1|TRBJ2-5
CSVPQWETQYF
TGCAGCGTTCCGCAGTGGGAGACCCAGTACTTC
>TRBD1|few|TRBV6-5|TRBJ2-1
CASSYSTTGGTTEQFF
TGTGCCAGCAGTTACTCGACGACAGGGGGGACGACTGAGCAGTTCTTC
>TRBD1|many|TRBV12-3/TRBV12-4|TRBJ1-5
CASRGTGNQPQHF
TGTGCCAGCAGGGGGACAGGCAATCAGCCCCAGCATTTT
>TRBD2|-|TRBV2|TRBJ2-1
CASRFGGETYNEQFF
TGTGCCAGCAGATTCGGGGGGGAGACCTACAATGAGCAGTTCTTC
>-|few|TRBV29-1|TRBJ2-3
CSVDGRAISTDTQYF
TGCAGCGTTGATGGCAGGGCGATAAGCACAGATACGCAGTATTTT
>-|-|TRBV21-1|TRBJ2-7
CASSKGQGVYEQYF
TGTGCCAGCAGCAAAGGACAGGGAGTTTACGAGCAGTACTTC
>-|-|TRBV10-3|TRBJ2-3
CAIMEADTQYF
TGTGCCATCATGGAGGCAGATACGCAGTATTTT
>TRBD1|-|TRBV19|TRBJ1-5
CASSISTGANNQPQHF
TGTGCCAGTAGTATTTCGACAGGGGCGAACAATCAGCCCCAGCATTTT
>TRBD1|once|TRBV29-1|TRBJ2-7
CSVTPGGGYEQYF
TGCAGCGTTACCCCAGGGGGCGGTTACGAGCAGTACTTC
>-|once|TRBV19|TRBJ1-1
CASSTNSDRVGTEAFF
TGTGCCAGTAGTACCAATTCCGACAGAGTCGGCACTGAAGCTTTCTTT
>-|-|TRBV4-3|TRBJ2-1
CASSQEGAPSNEQFF
TGCGCCAGCAGCCAAGAAGGAGCCCCCAGCAATGAGCAGTTCTTC
>-|few|TRBV5-4|TRBJ1-6
CASSLGDSPLHF
TGTGCCAGCAGCTTAGGGGATTCACCCCTCCACTTT
>TRBD2|-|TRBV4-3|TRBJ2-7
CASSQDLLSGIAGPEGDYEQYF
TGCGCCAGCAGCCAAGATTTATTGAGTGGAATAGCGGGACCCGAAGGGGACTACGAGCAGTACTTC
>TRBD1|-|TRBV19|TRBJ2-3
CASSVGQGSPDTQYF
TGTGCCAGTAGCGTTGGACAGGGGAGTCCAGATACGCAGTATTTT